The present entry profiles one TCR beta chain with its context. This sample was included in a study of blood T cell repertoires in COVID-19. Whole-study context: Whether acute or convalescent, the COVID-19 samples came from the United States, Italy and Spain. In each case, the material was cDNA or gDNA derived from T cells, B-cell-depleted T cells, or PBMCs.

Per the study methods: By means of reference gene primer amplification, nucleated cell counts were estimated. Clones were sequenced by immunoSEQ multiplex PCR, and TCRdb holds only the in-frame ones, with some missing. The D gene and trimming were derived from the DNA, and the V and J assignments and clone size from that table. This sample has about 130,000 clones; around 83% occur once, and the top ten carry 3% to 3.5%. Germline CDR1 SNHLY, CDR2 FYNNEI. The CDR3 sequence is 14 residues long. V lost 2 bases, J lost 5 bases, and 11 bases lay in between. The origin of this receptor is a woman aged 80 or over with acute or convalescent COVID-19. Sequencing was done on a sample of peripheral blood. The chain recombines TRBV2 with TRBJ2-3; D uncertain. CDR3 amino acids: CASSELVSQDTQYF. The CDR3, as DNA: TGTGCCAGCAGTGAACTAGTATCACAAGATACGCAGTATTTT.